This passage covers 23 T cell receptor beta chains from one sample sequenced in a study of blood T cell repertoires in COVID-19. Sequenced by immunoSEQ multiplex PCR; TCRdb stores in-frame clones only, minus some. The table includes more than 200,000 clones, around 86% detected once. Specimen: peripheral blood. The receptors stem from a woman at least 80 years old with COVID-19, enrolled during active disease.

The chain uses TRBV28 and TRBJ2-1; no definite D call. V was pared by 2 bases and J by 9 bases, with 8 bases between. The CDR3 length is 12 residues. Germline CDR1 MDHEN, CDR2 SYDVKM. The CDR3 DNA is TGTGCCAGCAGTTTACAATCCGGTGAGCAGTTCTTC. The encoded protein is CASSLQSGEQFF.

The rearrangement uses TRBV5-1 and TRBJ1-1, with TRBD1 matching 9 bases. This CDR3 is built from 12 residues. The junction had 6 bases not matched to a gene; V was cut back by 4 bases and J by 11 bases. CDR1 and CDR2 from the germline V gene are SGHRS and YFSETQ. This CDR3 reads CASSGGQGKAFF. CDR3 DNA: TGCGCCAGCAGCGGCGGACAGGGGAAGGCTTTCTTT.

Here the CDR3 reads CASSQPLTEVPNSPLHF. The CDR3 DNA follows: TGCGCCAGCAGCCAACCCTTGACAGAAGTTCCTAATTCACCCCTCCACTTT. This chain joins TRBV4-1 and TRBJ1-6, with TRBD1 as a possible D gene (5 bases). Germline V gene sequence: CDR1 MGHRA, CDR2 YSYEKL. The CDR3 consists of 17 residues. Trimming stripped 2 bases from V and 6 bases from J, with 17 bases between.

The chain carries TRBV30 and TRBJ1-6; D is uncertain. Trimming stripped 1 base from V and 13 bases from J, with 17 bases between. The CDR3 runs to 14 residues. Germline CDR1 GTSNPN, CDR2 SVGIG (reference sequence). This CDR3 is CAWSGGETLRPLHF. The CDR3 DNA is TGTGCCTGGAGTGGGGGAGAGACCTTACGGCCCCTCCACTTT.

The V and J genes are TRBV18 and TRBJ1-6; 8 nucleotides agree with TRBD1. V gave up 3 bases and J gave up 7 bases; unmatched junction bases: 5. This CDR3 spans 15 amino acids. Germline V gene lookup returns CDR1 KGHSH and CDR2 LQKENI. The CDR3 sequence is CASSPWTGRNSPLHF. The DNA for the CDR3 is TGTGCCAGCTCACCCTGGACAGGGCGAAATTCACCCCTCCACTTT. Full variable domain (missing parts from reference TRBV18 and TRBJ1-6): NAGVMQNPRHLVRRRGQEARLRCSPMKGHSHVYWYRQLPEEGLKFMVYLQKENIIDESGMPKERFSAEFPKEGPSILRIQQVVRGDSAAYFCASSPWTGRNSPLHFGNGTRLTVT.

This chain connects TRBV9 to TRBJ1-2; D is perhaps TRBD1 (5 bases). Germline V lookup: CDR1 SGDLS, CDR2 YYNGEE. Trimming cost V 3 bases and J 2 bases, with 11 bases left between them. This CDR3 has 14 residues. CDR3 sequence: CASSGRGVNYGYTF. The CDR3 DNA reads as TGTGCCAGCAGCGGCCGGGGGGTCAACTATGGCTACACCTTC. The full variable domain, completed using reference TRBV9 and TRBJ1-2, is DSGVTQTPKHLITATGQRVTLRCSPRSGDLSVYWYQQSLDQGLQFLIQYYNGEERAKGNILERFSAQQFPDLHSELNLSSLELGDSALYFCASSGRGVNYGYTFGSGTRLTVV.

CDR3 DNA sequence: TGTGCCAGTAGTTCATTCGGACTAGCGGCTCTCACAGATACGCAGTATTTT. Translating it yields CASSSFGLAALTDTQYF. The chain recombines TRBV19 with TRBJ2-3; the match to TRBD2 covers 10 bases. The V and J ends lost 5 bases and 2 bases, in that order; junction bases with no gene match: 10. This CDR3 is built from 17 residues. Germline values: CDR1 LNHDA, CDR2 SQIVND (reference sequence).

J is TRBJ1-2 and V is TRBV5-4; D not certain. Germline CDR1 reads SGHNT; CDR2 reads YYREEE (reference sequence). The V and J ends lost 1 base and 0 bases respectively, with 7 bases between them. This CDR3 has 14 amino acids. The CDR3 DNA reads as TGTGCCAGCAGCTTGATATCTGCTAACTATGGCTACACCTTC. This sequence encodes CASSLISANYGYTF.

The CDR3 coding sequence is TGTGCCAGCAGCCGAAGGGGGACAGAATATAATTCACCCCTCCACTTT. Translated, it gives CASSRRGTEYNSPLHF. The genes are TRBV11-2 and TRBJ1-6; TRBD1 agrees at 7 bases. Germline loops: CDR1 SGHAT, CDR2 FQNNGV. The CDR3 spans 16 residues. J lost 4 bases, V lost 5 bases, and 8 bases had no gene match. Filled out from reference TRBV11-2 and TRBJ1-6, the complete variable domain reads EAGVAQSPRYKIIEKRQSVAFWCNPISGHATLYWYQQILGQGPKLLIQFQNNGVVDDSQLPKDRFSAERLKGVDSTLKIQPAKLEDSAVYLCASSRRGTEYNSPLHFGNGTRLTVT.

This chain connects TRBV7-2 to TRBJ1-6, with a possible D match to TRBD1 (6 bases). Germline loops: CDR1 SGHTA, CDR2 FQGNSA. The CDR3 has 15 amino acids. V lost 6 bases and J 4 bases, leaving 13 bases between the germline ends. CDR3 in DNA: TGTGCCAGCAGAGGCAGGACAGATTATAATTCACCCCTCCACTTT. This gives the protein CASRGRTDYNSPLHF.

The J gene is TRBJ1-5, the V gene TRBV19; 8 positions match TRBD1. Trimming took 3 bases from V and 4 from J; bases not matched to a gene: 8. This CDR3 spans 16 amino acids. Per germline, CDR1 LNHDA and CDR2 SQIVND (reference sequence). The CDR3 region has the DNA TGTGCCAGTAGTATTCAAGGACAGGGATTAAATCAGCCCCAGCATTTT. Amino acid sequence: CASSIQGQGLNQPQHF. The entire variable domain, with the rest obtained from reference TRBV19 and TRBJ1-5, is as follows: DGGITQSPKYLFRKEGQNVTLSCEQNLNHDAMYWYRQDPGQGLRLIYYSQIVNDFQKGDIAEGYSVSREKKESFPLTVTSAQKNPTAFYLCASSIQGQGLNQPQHFGDGTRLSIL.

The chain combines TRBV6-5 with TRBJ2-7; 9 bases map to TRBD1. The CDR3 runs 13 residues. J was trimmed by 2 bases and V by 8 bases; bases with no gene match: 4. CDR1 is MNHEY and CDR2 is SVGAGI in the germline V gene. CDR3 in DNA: TGTGCCAGCTTTAGGACAGGGGCCTACGAGCAGTACTTC. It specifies CASFRTGAYEQYF.

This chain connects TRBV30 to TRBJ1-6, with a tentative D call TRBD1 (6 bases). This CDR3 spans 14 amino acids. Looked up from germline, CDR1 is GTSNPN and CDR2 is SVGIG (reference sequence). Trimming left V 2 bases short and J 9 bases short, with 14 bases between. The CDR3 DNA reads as TGTGCCTGGAGTCGCACGGACAGCCGTTCACCCCTCCACTTT. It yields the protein CAWSRTDSRSPLHF.

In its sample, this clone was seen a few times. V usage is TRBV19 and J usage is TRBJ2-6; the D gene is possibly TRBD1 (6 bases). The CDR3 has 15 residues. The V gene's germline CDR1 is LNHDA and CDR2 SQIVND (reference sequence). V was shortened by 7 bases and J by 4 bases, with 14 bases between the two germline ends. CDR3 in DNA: TGTGCCAGTACCCGACAGGTCTACGGGGCCAACGTCCTGACTTTC. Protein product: CASTRQVYGANVLTF.

DNA for the CDR3: TGCAGCGTTGAGAGGCTAGCGGAGGAGACCCAGTACTTC. Protein: CSVERLAEETQYF. V usage is TRBV29-1 and J usage is TRBJ2-5, with TRBD2 matching over 7 bases. The germline V gene has CDR1 SQVTM and CDR2 ANQGSEA. V was pared by 3 bases and J by 5 bases, with 6 bases of the junction left unmatched. The CDR3 is 13 residues long.

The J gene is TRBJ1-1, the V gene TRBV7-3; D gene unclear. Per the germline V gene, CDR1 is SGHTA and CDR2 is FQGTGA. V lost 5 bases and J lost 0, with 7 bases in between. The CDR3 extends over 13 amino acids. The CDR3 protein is CASSNNMNTEAFF. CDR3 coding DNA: TGTGCCAGCAGCAACAACATGAACACTGAAGCTTTCTTT.

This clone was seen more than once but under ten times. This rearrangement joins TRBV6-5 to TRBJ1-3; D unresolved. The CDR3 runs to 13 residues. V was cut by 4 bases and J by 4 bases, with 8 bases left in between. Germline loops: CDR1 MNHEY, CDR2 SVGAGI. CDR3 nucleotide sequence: TGTGCCAGCAGTTGGGAGTACGGAAACACCATATATTTT. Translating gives CASSWEYGNTIYF.

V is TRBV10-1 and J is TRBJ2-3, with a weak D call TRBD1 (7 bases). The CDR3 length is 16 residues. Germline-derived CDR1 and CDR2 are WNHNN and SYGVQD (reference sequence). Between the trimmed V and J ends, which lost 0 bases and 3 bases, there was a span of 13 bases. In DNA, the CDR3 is TGCGCCAGCAGTGAGTCGCGACAGGGAGGTACAGATACGCAGTATTTT. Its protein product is CASSESRQGGTDTQYF.

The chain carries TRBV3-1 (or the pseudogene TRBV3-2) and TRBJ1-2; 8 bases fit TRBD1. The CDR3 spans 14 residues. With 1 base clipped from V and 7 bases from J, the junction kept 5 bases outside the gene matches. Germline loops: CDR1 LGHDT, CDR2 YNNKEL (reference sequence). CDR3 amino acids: CASSQGQGAFGYTF. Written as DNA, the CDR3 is TGTGCCAGCAGCCAAGGTCAGGGGGCGTTTGGCTACACCTTC.

The CDR3 sequence is CASNPLGPTGVSYGYTF. Written as DNA, the CDR3 is TGTGCCAGCAACCCGCTCGGTCCGACAGGGGTGAGCTATGGCTACACCTTC. V usage is TRBV6-2 or TRBV6-3 and J usage is TRBJ1-2; 8 bases fit TRBD1. Trimming cost V 7 bases and J 4 bases; bases outside gene matches: 17. This CDR3 has 17 residues. Germline V gene sequence: CDR1 MNHEY, CDR2 SVGEGT.

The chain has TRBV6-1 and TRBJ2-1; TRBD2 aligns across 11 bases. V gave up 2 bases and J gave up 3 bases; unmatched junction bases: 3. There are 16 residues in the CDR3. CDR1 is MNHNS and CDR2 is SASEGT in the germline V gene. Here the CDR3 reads CASSEPGTSGYNEQFF. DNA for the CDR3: TGTGCCAGCAGTGAACCCGGGACTAGCGGCTACAATGAGCAGTTCTTC.

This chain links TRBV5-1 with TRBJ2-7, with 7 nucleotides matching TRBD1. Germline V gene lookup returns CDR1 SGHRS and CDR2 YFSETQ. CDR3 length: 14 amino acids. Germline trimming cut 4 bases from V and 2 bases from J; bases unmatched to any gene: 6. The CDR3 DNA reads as TGCGCCAGCAGCCTAGACAGGGTTACCTACGAGCAGTACTTC. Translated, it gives CASSLDRVTYEQYF.

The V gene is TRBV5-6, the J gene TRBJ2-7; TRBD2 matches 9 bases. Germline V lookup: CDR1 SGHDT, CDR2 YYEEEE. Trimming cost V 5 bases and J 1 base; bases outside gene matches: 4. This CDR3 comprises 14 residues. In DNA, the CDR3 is TGTGCCAGCAGGGGAAGCGGGAGGTCCTACGAGCAGTACTTC. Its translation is CASRGSGRSYEQYF.